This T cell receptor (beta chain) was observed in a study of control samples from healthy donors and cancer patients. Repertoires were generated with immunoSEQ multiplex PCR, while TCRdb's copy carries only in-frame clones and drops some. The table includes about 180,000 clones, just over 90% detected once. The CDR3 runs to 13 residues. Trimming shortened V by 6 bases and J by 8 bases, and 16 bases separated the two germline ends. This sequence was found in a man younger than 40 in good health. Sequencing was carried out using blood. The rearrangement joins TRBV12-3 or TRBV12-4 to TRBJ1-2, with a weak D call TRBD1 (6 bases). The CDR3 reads CASSSTGYNGYTF. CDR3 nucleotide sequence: TGTGCCAGCAGCTCCACAGGGTATAACGGCTACACCTTC.